This T cell receptor (beta chain) was profiled in a study of tumor-infiltrating lymphocytes in primary liver carcinoma. Background on the study: The patient population consisted of men and women between 30 and 69 years of age.

DNA and RNA were both co-extracted from approximately 22-30 mg of bulk tissue that had not been sorted. The CDR3 runs to 20 residues. The table lists this clonotype with many counts. TCR beta cDNA was made from 400 to 500 ng total RNA with a constant-region primer. Slightly modified ARM-PCR with three nested multiplex PCR rounds yielded TCR beta libraries. Primers for the first two PCR rounds were TRBV1-TRBV30 forward primers and a C-beta reverse primer (roughly 10 cycles per round). Using its own MiXCR run on the multiplex PCR reads, TCRdb lists one record per CDR3 protein. The data hold around 81,000 distinct CDR3 sequences, with 71% observed a single time.

The receptor was derived from a woman aged 55-70 years with primary liver carcinoma and hepatitis B virus infection. The sample consisted of liver tumor tissue from sampling region 4. Subset: tumor region T4, right-lateral pole. This rearrangement joins TRBV1 to TRBJ2-2; the listed D gene, TRBD2, was not tested against the DNA. TRBV1 has pseudogene status. This chain's CDR3 is CTSSQVIDDRTSGRAGELFF. The DNA of the CDR3 is TGCACCAGCAGCCAAGTAATAGACGATAGGACTAGCGGGAGGGCCGGGGAGCTGTTTTTT.